This TCR beta chain came from a study of cytomegalovirus exposure and HLA in healthy donors. Study findings and constraints: According to a later analysis, TCR clusters from the first cohort tended to co-occur in the 120 or so validation repertoires.

Notes on this clone: Its specificity is unknown. The sample has other DNA sequences that encode this CDR3 too.

From the 120-subject validation cohort, which was separate from the roughly 620-subject first cohort, the donors were drawn. CDR3 length: 12 amino acids. V was pared by 0 bases and J by 6 bases, with 6 bases between. The germline V gene encodes CDR1 SGHRS and CDR2 YFSETQ. The table came from immunoSEQ multiplex PCR; TCRdb's copy has only in-frame clones and leaves some out. This table has 200,000 to 250,000 clones, over 80% appearing once. Source material: PBMCs. The TCR sequence derives from a woman in her twenties or thirties in good health and CMV-seropositive. This chain joins TRBV5-1 and TRBJ1-1; D uncertain. DNA for the CDR3: TGCGCCAGCAGCTTGGAAGGTTCTGAAGCTTTCTTT. It is translated as CASSLEGSEAFF.